This entry lists 5 T cell receptor beta chains sequenced from one sample in a study of shared clonotypes between healthy human individuals. Profiled with immunoSEQ multiplex PCR; TCRdb holds only in-frame clones, not every one. This repertoire shows just over 2,000,000 clones, about 95% found once; its top ten account for roughly 0.13%. The material sequenced was naive CD4+ T cells sorted from blood. Subset meaning: CD45RA+ positively selected. The receptors here all came from a man younger than 35 in good health.

CDR3 DNA: TGTGCCAGCAGCTACGGCCTTGGAGGGTCTGGCTACACCTTC. Protein sequence: CASSYGLGGSGYTF. This chain uses TRBV11-2 with TRBJ1-2; D gene unclear. Germline V lookup: CDR1 SGHAT, CDR2 FQNNGV. The CDR3 is made up of 14 amino acids. Trimming left V 4 bases short and J 7 bases short, with 16 bases between.

The gene calls are TRBV7-2 and TRBJ1-2; 9 nucleotides match TRBD1. The ends lost 6 bases at V and 6 bases at J; junction bases unmatched: 8. Per germline, CDR1 SGHTA and CDR2 FQGNSA. This CDR3 comprises 14 residues. CDR3 DNA sequence: TGTGCCAGCAGATATAACAGGGGGCGTCATGGCTACACCTTC. Its translation: CASRYNRGRHGYTF.

The chain joins TRBV25-1 to TRBJ2-5; D may be TRBD1 (5 bases). Germline loops: CDR1 MGHDK, CDR2 SYGVNS. The length of the CDR3 is 15 residues. The V end was cut by 2 bases, the J end by 3 bases, with 13 bases between. The CDR3 protein is CASSEVDSFKETQYF. CDR3 nucleotides: TGTGCCAGCAGTGAAGTTGACAGTTTTAAAGAGACCCAGTACTTC.

The chain employs TRBV4-3 and TRBJ1-5; D not resolved. Germline V CDR1 and CDR2: LGHNA, YSLEER. CDR3 length: 13 amino acids. V gave up 0 bases and J gave up 5 bases, with 5 bases separating them. The CDR3 bases are TGCGCCAGCAGCCAAGATGCCTATCAGCCCCAGCATTTT. Protein sequence: CASSQDAYQPQHF.

The genes are TRBV2 and TRBJ2-4; D remains unclear. This CDR3 has 12 residues. Germline V gene lookup returns CDR1 SNHLY and CDR2 FYNNEI. Trimming left V 3 bases short and J 6 bases short, with 6 bases between. For the CDR3, the DNA is TGTGCCAGCAGTGATGATGTAAACATTCAGTACTTC. This encodes CASSDDVNIQYF.